This T cell receptor (beta chain) was found in a study of blood T cells in healthy people across ages. On the study more broadly: Researchers report that template switching captured about one barcoded beta molecule per two T cells. The study, taken as a whole, reports: Fewer expanded clones and more diversity marked long-lived versus aged donors.

Worth noting for this clonotype: Its antigen is unknown.

Sample-barcoded 5' priming and a J-beta primer mix drove a second PCR of roughly 7 to 11 cycles. Every sample gave at least 2.5 million paired-end reads containing CDR3. TCRdb processed the 5' RACE reads anew with MiXCR; each CDR3 protein has one entry. The data hold over 600,000 distinct CDR3 sequences, with 20% to 25% observed a single time. This clonotype was sampled from a man in his sixties or seventies in good health. The sample comprised blood.

The CDR3 DNA reads as TGCAGTGCTAGATATCGTCCAGGGAGGATCAAAGAGACCCAGTACTTC. It is translated as CSARYRPGRIKETQYF. The chain employs TRBV20-1 and TRBJ2-5, with D possibly matching TRBD2 (6 bases). Germline values: CDR1 DFQATT, CDR2 SNEGSKA (reference sequence). Trimming shortened V by 2 bases and J by 3 bases, and 19 bases separated the two germline ends. The CDR3 is made up of 16 amino acids.